The 29 T cell receptor beta chains below come from one sample, sequenced in a study of control samples from healthy donors and cancer patients. Repertoires were generated with immunoSEQ multiplex PCR, while TCRdb's copy carries only in-frame clones and drops some. The top ten hold 25% to 30% of the sample, which has some 11,000 clones, 94% seen once. The specimen was PBMCs. The origin of the receptors is a man aged 70 or older with head and neck cancer.

The chain couples TRBV25-1 to TRBJ2-1; perhaps TRBD2 as D (5 bases). The CDR3 sequence is 17 residues long. The germline V and J ends were trimmed by 3 bases and 8 bases, with 23 bases remaining between them. CDR1 is MGHDK, CDR2 SYGVNS, per germline. The CDR3 region is CASSDVWSSQSTHEQFF. The CDR3 coding sequence is TGTGCCAGCAGTGATGTATGGTCTAGCCAAAGTACCCATGAGCAGTTCTTC. Full variable domain (rest looked up from reference TRBV25-1 and TRBJ2-1): EADIYQTPRYLVIGTGKKITLECSQTMGHDKMYWYQQDPGMELHLIHYSYGVNSTEKGDLSSESTVSRIRTEHFPLTLESARPSHTSQYLCASSDVWSSQSTHEQFFGPGTRLTVL.

This sequence joins TRBV6-6 and TRBJ2-7; D is perhaps TRBD1 (6 bases). Trimming took 7 bases from V and 3 from J, leaving 16 bases between them. The CDR3 totals 14 residues. The germline V gene encodes CDR1 MNHNY and CDR2 SVGAGI (reference sequence). The DNA of the CDR3 is TGTGCCAGCACCCCCGACAGGAATTTCTACGAGCAGTACTTC. This sequence encodes CASTPDRNFYEQYF.

V is TRBV5-4 and J is TRBJ2-5; a weak D match, TRBD2 (6 bases). Germline V gives CDR1 SGHNT, CDR2 YYREEE (reference sequence). Trimming took 1 base from V and 7 from J, leaving 14 bases between them. There are 14 residues in the CDR3. CDR3 DNA sequence: TGTGCCAGCAGCTTGTATAAGGGAGGCGGGACCCAGTACTTC. Translating gives CASSLYKGGGTQYF. Based on the CDR3 plus reference TRBV5-4 and TRBJ2-5, the full variable domain is ETGVTQSPTHLIKTRGQQVTLRCSSQSGHNTVSWYQQALGQGPQFIFQYYREEENGRGNFPPRFSGLQFPNYSSELNVNALELDDSALYLCASSLYKGGGTQYFGPGTRLLVL.

The chain recombines TRBV19 with TRBJ2-7; weak D call: TRBD1 (6 bases). The germline gives CDR1 LNHDA, CDR2 SQIVND (reference sequence). V lost 4 bases, J lost 2 bases, and 12 bases lay in between. This CDR3 spans 14 amino acids. The CDR3 DNA follows: TGTGCCAGTAGTACCCCCGACAGGCCCTACGAGCAGTACTTC. This translates into CASSTPDRPYEQYF.

This chain joins TRBV5-4 and TRBJ2-7, with 10 bases aligning to TRBD1. The CDR3 is 14 amino acids. Germline lookup yields CDR1 SGHNT and CDR2 YYREEE (reference sequence). J gave up 3 bases and V 3 bases, and 3 bases lay outside the gene matches. The CDR3 DNA follows: TGTGCCAGCAGCTCGGGACAGGGGATCTACGAGCAGTACTTC. Its translation is CASSSGQGIYEQYF.

This clone was recorded only once. The rearrangement links TRBV5-6 to TRBJ1-3; no definite D call. The CDR3 sequence is 16 residues long. The V end lost 3 bases, the J end lost 2 bases, and 15 bases lay between the germline ends. The germline V gene has CDR1 SGHDT and CDR2 YYEEEE. CDR3 sequence (DNA): TGTGCCAGCAGCTCCTGGGCCGGGTGGGCTGGAAACACCATATATTTT. Translated: CASSSWAGWAGNTIYF.

The V gene is TRBV6-5, the J gene TRBJ1-1; D remains ambiguous. Germline lookup yields CDR1 MNHEY and CDR2 SVGAGI. The CDR3 has 13 residues. Between the trimmed V and J ends, which lost 6 bases and 1 base, there was a span of 9 bases. CDR3 nucleotide sequence: TGTGCCAGCAGGATGGACGCGAACACTGAAGCTTTCTTT. Translation gives CASRMDANTEAFF.

This clone was seen more than once but under ten times. J is TRBJ2-3 and V is TRBV3-1 (or the pseudogene TRBV3-2), with a weak D call TRBD2 (6 bases). Trimming shortened V by 0 bases and J by 5 bases, and 9 bases separated the two germline ends. The germline gives CDR1 LGHDT, CDR2 YNNKEL (reference sequence). CDR3 length: 14 residues. DNA of the CDR3: TGTGCCAGCAGCCAAGATAACGGGGGAGATACGCAGTATTTT. Translated, it gives CASSQDNGGDTQYF.

This chain links TRBV28 with TRBJ2-7; TRBD1 matches at 8 bases. Germline V CDR1 and CDR2: MDHEN, SYDVKM. V shed 8 bases, J shed 3 bases, and the junction held 12 bases outside the gene matches. The CDR3 sequence is 15 residues long. In DNA, the CDR3 is TGTGCCAGCGCAAAATCGACAGGGGCCAACTACGAGCAGTACTTC. Its translation is CASAKSTGANYEQYF.

The CDR3 bases are TGTGCCAGCAGCAGCAAGGGGGGTTGGGGCTACACCTTC. Its protein is CASSSKGGWGYTF. V is TRBV5-4 and J is TRBJ1-2, with D possibly TRBD1 on 6 matching bases. V lost 4 bases, J lost 8 bases, and 15 bases lay in between. This CDR3 contains 13 residues. Per the germline V gene, CDR1 is SGHNT and CDR2 is YYREEE (reference sequence).

This sequence joins TRBV7-9 and TRBJ2-3; unclear D gene. The germline gives CDR1 SEHNR, CDR2 FQNEAQ (reference sequence). CDR3 length: 15 residues. V was pared by 5 bases and J by 0 bases, with 12 bases between. This CDR3 reads CASSRLGLSTDTQYF. CDR3 nucleotide sequence: TGTGCCAGCAGCAGGTTGGGTCTCAGCACAGATACGCAGTATTTT.

The chain has TRBV19 and TRBJ1-5; TRBD1 might be the D (5 bases). Germline V gene lookup returns CDR1 LNHDA and CDR2 SQIVND (reference sequence). Trimming shortened V by 5 bases and J by 4 bases, and 15 bases separated the two germline ends. The CDR3 is made up of 15 amino acids. The CDR3, as DNA: TGTGCCAGTAGTCCTCTTCAGGGTGGAAATCAGCCCCAGCATTTT. Translated, it gives CASSPLQGGNQPQHF.

V usage is TRBV5-8 and J usage is TRBJ1-5, with a possible D match to TRBD1 (5 bases). V was trimmed by 0 bases and J by 4 bases, leaving 11 bases between them. CDR1 SGHTS and CDR2 YDEGEE come from the germline V gene. CDR3 length: 15 amino acids. This chain's CDR3 is CASSLGNRQNQPQHF. In nucleotides, the CDR3 is TGTGCCAGCAGCTTGGGGAACAGGCAGAATCAGCCCCAGCATTTT. Variable domain in full (rest from reference TRBV5-8 and TRBJ1-5): EAGVTQSPTHLIKTRGQQATLRCSPISGHTSVYWYQQALGLGLQFLLWYDEGEERNRGNFPPRFSGRQFPNYSSELNVNALELEDSALYLCASSLGNRQNQPQHFGDGTRLSIL.

The rearrangement joins TRBV5-1 to TRBJ1-2; unclear D gene. This CDR3 region has 16 residues. V shed 4 bases and J shed 4 bases, with 20 bases lying between them. Per the germline V gene, CDR1 is SGHRS and CDR2 is YFSETQ. The CDR3 sequence is CASSPPSPLGSYGYTF. CDR3 sequence (DNA): TGCGCCAGCAGCCCGCCGTCCCCTCTCGGTTCCTATGGCTACACCTTC.

The chain uses TRBV28 and TRBJ2-7; TRBD1 matches 9 bases. The ends lost 6 bases at V and 1 base at J; junction bases unmatched: 7. The germline V gene encodes CDR1 MDHEN and CDR2 SYDVKM. CDR3 size: 15 residues. The CDR3 DNA reads TGTGCCAGCAGGTCGGAGACAGGGGGGTCCTACGAGCAGTACTTC. Its protein is CASRSETGGSYEQYF.

V is TRBV19 and J is TRBJ2-7; D might be TRBD1 (5 bases). V gave up 0 bases and J gave up 0 bases, with 15 bases separating them. The CDR3 is 17 amino acids. Germline CDR1 LNHDA, CDR2 SQIVND (reference sequence). CDR3 region: CASSIEGVSDLSYEQYF. The CDR3 nucleotides read TGTGCCAGTAGTATAGAAGGGGTAAGCGACCTCTCCTACGAGCAGTACTTC.

Here the CDR3 reads CASSSGSGYGYTF. The CDR3 DNA follows: TGTGCCAGCAGTTCAGGGTCGGGATATGGCTACACCTTC. This chain connects TRBV6-5 to TRBJ1-2, with D perhaps TRBD1 (5 bases). The V gene lost 4 bases and the J gene lost 5 bases, with 11 bases spanning the gap. The CDR3 covers 13 residues. The V gene's germline CDR1 is MNHEY and CDR2 SVGAGI.

The CDR3 sequence: CASSATSGSTDTQYF. CDR3 coding DNA: TGTGCCAGCAGCGCGACTAGCGGGAGTACAGATACGCAGTATTTT. The rearrangement joins TRBV9 to TRBJ2-3; 12 bases fit TRBD2. The CDR3 runs 15 residues. With 3 bases clipped from V and 3 bases from J, the junction kept 2 bases outside the gene matches. Germline V gene data show CDR1 as SGDLS and CDR2 as YYNGEE. Using reference TRBV9 and TRBJ2-3 for the parts outside the CDR3, the full variable domain is DSGVTQTPKHLITATGQRVTLRCSPRSGDLSVYWYQQSLDQGLQFLIQYYNGEERAKGNILERFSAQQFPDLHSELNLSSLELGDSALYFCASSATSGSTDTQYFGPGTRLTVL.

The rearrangement uses TRBV4-1 and TRBJ2-1, with TRBD2 matching 8 bases. The CDR3 sequence is 16 residues long. With 4 bases clipped from V and 5 bases from J, the junction kept 10 bases outside the gene matches. CDR1 is MGHRA, CDR2 YSYEKL, per germline. This CDR3 reads CASSRLSGNDDNEQFF. The CDR3 DNA reads as TGCGCCAGCAGCCGGCTTAGCGGGAACGACGACAATGAGCAGTTCTTC.

V usage is TRBV4-1 and J usage is TRBJ2-5; D gene ambiguous. The CDR3 runs 15 residues. Deletions cut 0 bases from V and 0 bases from J, with 8 bases between. Germline loops: CDR1 MGHRA, CDR2 YSYEKL. The CDR3 sequence: CASSQDRRYQETQYF. The CDR3 coding sequence is TGCGCCAGCAGCCAAGATAGACGTTACCAAGAGACCCAGTACTTC.

In this sample, this clone turned up once. The V call is TRBV2, the J call TRBJ2-7, with 8 bases fitting TRBD1. The CDR3 runs 14 residues. Trimming took 3 bases from V and 3 from J; bases not matched to a gene: 4. Germline values: CDR1 SNHLY, CDR2 FYNNEI. The CDR3 nucleotides are TGTGCCAGCAGTGATGAACAGGGGGGCTACGAGCAGTACTTC. Translating it yields CASSDEQGGYEQYF.

The chain joins TRBV27 to TRBJ1-4; unclear D gene. V lost 6 bases and J lost 4, with 12 bases in between. This CDR3 comprises 14 residues. The germline V gene encodes CDR1 MNHEY and CDR2 SMNVEV (reference sequence). The chain's CDR3 is CASRRRDLNEKLFF. The CDR3 bases are TGTGCCAGCAGGAGAAGAGATCTTAATGAAAAACTGTTTTTT.

The chain uses TRBV10-2 and TRBJ1-5, with TRBD1 matching 9 bases. V was pared by 6 bases and J by 9 bases, with 9 bases of the junction left unmatched. This CDR3 comprises 14 residues. CDR1 and CDR2 from the germline V gene are WSHSY and SAAADI. CDR3 DNA: TGCGCCAGCAGCCTGGACAGGGGTGCATGGCCCCAGCATTTT. Amino acid sequence: CASSLDRGAWPQHF.

The chain recombines TRBV7-8 with TRBJ2-7, with 7 positions matching TRBD2. CDR1 and CDR2 from the germline V gene are SGHVS and FQNEAQ. With 1 base clipped from V and 1 base from J, the junction kept 4 bases outside the gene matches. The CDR3 loop spans 15 amino acids. CDR3 region: CASSLVSGVSYEQYF. The CDR3 bases are TGTGCCAGCAGCTTAGTCAGCGGGGTGTCCTACGAGCAGTACTTC.

A single count supports this clone. V gene TRBV6-5 combines with J gene TRBJ1-6, with 8 bases that match TRBD1. This CDR3 is built from 15 residues. Germline V gene sequence: CDR1 MNHEY, CDR2 SVGAGI. V lost 6 bases and J lost 9; bases outside the gene matches: 10. DNA of the CDR3: TGTGCCAGCAGACCCGACAGGGGCCAGGGTTCACCCCTCCACTTT. It encodes CASRPDRGQGSPLHF.

The rearrangement uses TRBV5-6 and TRBJ2-3; 12 nucleotides align to TRBD1. The J segment lost 4 bases and the V segment lost 4 bases, leaving 10 bases of the junction unmatched. This CDR3 has 17 amino acids. In germline, CDR1 is SGHDT, CDR2 YYEEEE. The DNA of the CDR3 is TGTGCCAGCAGCCGCCGGGACAGGGGGCGCAACCCAGATACGCAGTATTTT. This codes for CASSRRDRGRNPDTQYF.

The V gene is TRBV27, the J gene TRBJ1-5, with D possibly being TRBD1 (5 bases). Trimming left V 6 bases short and J 3 bases short, with 12 bases between. The CDR3 is 14 amino acids. In germline, CDR1 is MNHEY, CDR2 SMNVEV (reference sequence). CDR3 nucleotides: TGTGCCAGCAGCCTCACAGGAGTCAATCAGCCCCAGCATTTT. Translation: CASSLTGVNQPQHF.

This clone appeared a few times. This chain connects TRBV10-2 to TRBJ2-1; D is undetermined. Germline-derived CDR1 and CDR2 are WSHSY and SAAADI. The CDR3 is made up of 13 amino acids. The V end was cut by 6 bases, the J end by 0 bases, with 6 bases between. As DNA, the CDR3 is TGCGCCAGCAGCAAGAGCTCCTACAATGAGCAGTTCTTC. The encoded protein is CASSKSSYNEQFF.

This sequence joins TRBV7-9 and TRBJ1-1; no reliable D call. The germline V and J ends were trimmed by 4 bases and 5 bases, with 11 bases remaining between them. The CDR3 contains 13 residues. CDR1 is SEHNR and CDR2 is FQNEAQ in the germline V gene (reference sequence). The CDR3 bases are TGTGCCAGCAGCTCGAGGGTTTTGACTGAAGCTTTCTTT. Protein product: CASSSRVLTEAFF.